This T cell receptor beta chain comes out of a study of blood T cell repertoires in COVID-19. Study summary: Material from acute and convalescent COVID-19 was sourced from the United States, Italy and Spain. T cells, B-cell-depleted T cells, or PBMCs supplied cDNA or gDNA.

Per the authors' pipeline: Cell counts per sample came from amplifying reference gene primers. Sequenced by immunoSEQ multiplex PCR; TCRdb stores in-frame clones only, minus some. That table supplies the V and J calls and clone size; D and trimming were determined from the DNA. The profile shows about 120,000 clones, 87% of them singletons. Material for sequencing was peripheral blood. The receptor's source is a woman aged 70 to 79 with acute or convalescent COVID-19.

CDR3 in DNA: TGTGCCAGCGCCTCGACGGGGGGAAACACCATATATTTT. Protein: CASASTGGNTIYF. This chain links TRBV6-5 with TRBJ1-3; unclear D gene. CDR3 size: 13 residues. Trimming stripped 8 bases from V and 4 bases from J, with 12 bases between. Germline values: CDR1 MNHEY, CDR2 SVGAGI.